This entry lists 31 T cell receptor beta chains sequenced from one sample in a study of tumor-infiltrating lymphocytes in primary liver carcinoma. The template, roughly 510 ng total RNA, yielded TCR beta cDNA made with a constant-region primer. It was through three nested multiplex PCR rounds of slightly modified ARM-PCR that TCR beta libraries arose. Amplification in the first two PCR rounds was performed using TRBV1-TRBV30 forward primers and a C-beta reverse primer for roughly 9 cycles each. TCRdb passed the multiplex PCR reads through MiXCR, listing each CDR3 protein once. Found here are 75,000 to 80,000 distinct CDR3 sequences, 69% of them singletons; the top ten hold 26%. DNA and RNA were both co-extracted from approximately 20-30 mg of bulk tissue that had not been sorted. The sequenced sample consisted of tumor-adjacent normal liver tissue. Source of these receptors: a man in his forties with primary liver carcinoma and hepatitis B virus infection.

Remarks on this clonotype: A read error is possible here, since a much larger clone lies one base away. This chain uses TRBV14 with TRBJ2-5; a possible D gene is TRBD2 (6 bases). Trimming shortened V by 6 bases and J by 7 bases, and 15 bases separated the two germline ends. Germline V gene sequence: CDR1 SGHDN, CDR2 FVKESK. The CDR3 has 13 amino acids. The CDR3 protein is CASSSTSGGTQYF. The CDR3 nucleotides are TGTGCCAGCAGTTCTACGTCCGGGGGGACCCAGTACTTC.

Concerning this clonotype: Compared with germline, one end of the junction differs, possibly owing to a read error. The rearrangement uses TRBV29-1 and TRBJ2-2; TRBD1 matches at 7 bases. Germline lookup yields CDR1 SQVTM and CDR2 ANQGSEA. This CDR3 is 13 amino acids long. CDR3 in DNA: TGCAGCGTAGGACAGGCGGTCACCGAGGAGCTGTTTTTT. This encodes CSVGQAVTEELFF.

In DNA, the CDR3 is TGCACCAGCAGACAAGATCAGGGGGACACTGAAGCTTTCTTT. Its protein is CTSRQDQGDTEAFF. The chain links TRBV1 to TRBJ1-1; the table names TRBD1, a call not compared with the DNA. TRBV1 is a listed pseudogene. The CDR3 loop spans 14 amino acids.

CDR3 loop: CASREGLARIYEQYF. The CDR3, as DNA: TGTGCCAGCAGGGAGGGACTAGCGAGAATCTACGAGCAGTACTTC. The chain joins TRBV2 to TRBJ2-7, with 10 positions matching TRBD2. The CDR3 has 15 residues. The germline V gene encodes CDR1 SNHLY and CDR2 FYNNEI. Losses at the gene ends were 6 bases for V and 3 bases for J; bases not matched to a gene: 8.

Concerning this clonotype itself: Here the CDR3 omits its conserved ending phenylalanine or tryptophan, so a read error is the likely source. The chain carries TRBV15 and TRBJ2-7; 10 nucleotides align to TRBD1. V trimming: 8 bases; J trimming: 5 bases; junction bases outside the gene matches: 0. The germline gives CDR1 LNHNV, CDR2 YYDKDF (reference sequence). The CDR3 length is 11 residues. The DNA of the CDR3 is TGTGCCACCGGGACAGGGGACGAGCAGTACTCC. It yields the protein CATGTGDEQYS.

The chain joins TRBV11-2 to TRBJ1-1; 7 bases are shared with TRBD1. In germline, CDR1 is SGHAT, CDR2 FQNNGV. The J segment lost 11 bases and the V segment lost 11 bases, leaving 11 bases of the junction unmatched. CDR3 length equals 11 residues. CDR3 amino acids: CAGNWDRRAFF. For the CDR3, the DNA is TGTGCCGGCAACTGGGACAGACGGGCTTTCTTT.

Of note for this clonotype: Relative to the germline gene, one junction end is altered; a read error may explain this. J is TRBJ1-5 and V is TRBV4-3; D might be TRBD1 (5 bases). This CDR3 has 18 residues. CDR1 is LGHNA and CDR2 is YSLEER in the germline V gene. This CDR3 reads CARSQDYEGARSNQPQHF. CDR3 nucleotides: TGCGCCAGGAGCCAAGATTACGAAGGGGCTCGCAGCAATCAGCCCCAGCATTTT.

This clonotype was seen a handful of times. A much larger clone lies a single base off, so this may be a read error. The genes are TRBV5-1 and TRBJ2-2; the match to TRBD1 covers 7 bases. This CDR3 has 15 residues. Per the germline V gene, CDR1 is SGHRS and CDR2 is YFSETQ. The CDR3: CTSSDRVPNTGELFF. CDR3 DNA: TGCACCAGCAGCGACAGGGTCCCGAACACCGGGGAGCTGTTTTTT.

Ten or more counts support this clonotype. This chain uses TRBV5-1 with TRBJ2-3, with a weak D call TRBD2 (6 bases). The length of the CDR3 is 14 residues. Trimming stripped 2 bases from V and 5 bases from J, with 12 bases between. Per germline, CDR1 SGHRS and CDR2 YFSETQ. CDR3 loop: CASSLGGTGDTQYF. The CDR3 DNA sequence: TGCGCCAGCAGCTTAGGCGGGACTGGAGATACGCAGTATTTT. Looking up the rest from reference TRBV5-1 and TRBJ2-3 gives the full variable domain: KAGVTQTPRYLIKTRGQQVTLSCSPISGHRSVSWYQQTPGQGLQFLFEYFSETQRNKGNFPGRFSGRQFSNSRSEMNVSTLELGDSALYLCASSLGGTGDTQYFGPGTRLTVL.

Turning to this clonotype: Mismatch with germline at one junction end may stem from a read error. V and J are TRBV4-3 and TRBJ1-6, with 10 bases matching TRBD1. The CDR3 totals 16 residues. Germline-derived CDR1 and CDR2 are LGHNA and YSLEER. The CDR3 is CASRSWDRGRNSPLHF. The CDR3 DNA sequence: TGTGCCAGCCGCTCCTGGGACAGGGGAAGGAATTCACCTCTCCACTTT.

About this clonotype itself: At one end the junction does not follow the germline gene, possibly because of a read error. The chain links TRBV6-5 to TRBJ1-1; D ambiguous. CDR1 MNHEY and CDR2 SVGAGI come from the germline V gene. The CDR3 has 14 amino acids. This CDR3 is CVSSTPRFNTEAFF. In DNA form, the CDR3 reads TGTGTCAGCAGTACCCCAAGGTTTAACACTGAAGCTTTCTTT.

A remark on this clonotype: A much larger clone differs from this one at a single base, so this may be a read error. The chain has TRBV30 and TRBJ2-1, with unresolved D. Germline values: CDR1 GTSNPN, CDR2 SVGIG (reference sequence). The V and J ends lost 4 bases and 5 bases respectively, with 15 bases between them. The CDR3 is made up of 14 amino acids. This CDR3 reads CAWKGLTGNNEQFF. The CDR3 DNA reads TGTGCCTGGAAAGGGCTAACTGGGAACAATGAGCAGTTCTTC.

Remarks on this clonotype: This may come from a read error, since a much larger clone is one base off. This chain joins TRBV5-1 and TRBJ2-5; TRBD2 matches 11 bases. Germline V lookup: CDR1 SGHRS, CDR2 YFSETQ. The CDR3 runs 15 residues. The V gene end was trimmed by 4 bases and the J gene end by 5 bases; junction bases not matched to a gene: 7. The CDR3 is CASSRLAGIHETQYF. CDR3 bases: TGCGCCAGCAGCAGACTAGCGGGAATACATGAGACCCAGTACTTC.

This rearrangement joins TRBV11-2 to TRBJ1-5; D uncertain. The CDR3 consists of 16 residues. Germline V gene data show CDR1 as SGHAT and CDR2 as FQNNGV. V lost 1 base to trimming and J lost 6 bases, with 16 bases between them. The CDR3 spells CASSLGDTGWAQPQHF. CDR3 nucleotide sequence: TGTGCCAGCAGCTTAGGAGACACGGGTTGGGCTCAGCCCCAGCATTTT. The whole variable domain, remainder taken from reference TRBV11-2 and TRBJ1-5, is EAGVAQSPRYKIIEKRQSVAFWCNPISGHATLYWYQQILGQGPKLLIQFQNNGVVDDSQLPKDRFSAERLKGVDSTLKIQPAKLEDSAVYLCASSLGDTGWAQPQHFGDGTRLSIL.

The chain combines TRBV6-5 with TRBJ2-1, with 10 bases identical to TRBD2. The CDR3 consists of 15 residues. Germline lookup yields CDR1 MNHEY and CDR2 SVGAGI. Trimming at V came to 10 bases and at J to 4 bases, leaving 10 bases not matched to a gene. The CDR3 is CANSLLAGTYNEQFF. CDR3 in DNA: TGTGCCAACAGCTTACTAGCGGGGACATACAATGAGCAGTTCTTC.

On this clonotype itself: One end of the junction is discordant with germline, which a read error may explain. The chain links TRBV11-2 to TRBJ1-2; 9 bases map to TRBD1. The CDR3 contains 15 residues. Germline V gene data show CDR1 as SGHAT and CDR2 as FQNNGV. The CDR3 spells CISSYTGGSSPGYTF. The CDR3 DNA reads TGTATCAGCAGCTATACAGGGGGCTCCTCCCCTGGCTATACCTTC.

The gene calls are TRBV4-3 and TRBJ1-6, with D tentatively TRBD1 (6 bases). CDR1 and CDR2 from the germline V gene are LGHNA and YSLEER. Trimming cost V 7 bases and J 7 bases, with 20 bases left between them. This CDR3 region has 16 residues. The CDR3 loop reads CASNSWDMGRNSPLHF. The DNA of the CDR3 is TGCGCCAGCAACTCCTGGGACATGGGAAGGAATTCACCCCTCCACTTT.

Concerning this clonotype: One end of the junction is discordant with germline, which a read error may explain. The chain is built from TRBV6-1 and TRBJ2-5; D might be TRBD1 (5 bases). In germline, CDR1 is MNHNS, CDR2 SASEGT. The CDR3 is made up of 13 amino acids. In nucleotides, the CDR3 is TGTGCCAGTCAGGGTCTTCCCAAAGAGACCCAGTACTTT. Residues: CASQGLPKETQYF.

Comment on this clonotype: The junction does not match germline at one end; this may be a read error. Written as DNA, the CDR3 is TGTGCCAGCTGTTACTCGACTAGCGGGAAGTGGAGTGGTACGCAGTATTTT. Translating gives CASCYSTSGKWSGTQYF. The chain has TRBV6-5 and TRBJ2-3; TRBD2 agrees at 11 bases. The V gene's germline CDR1 is MNHEY and CDR2 SVGAGI. CDR3 size: 17 residues.

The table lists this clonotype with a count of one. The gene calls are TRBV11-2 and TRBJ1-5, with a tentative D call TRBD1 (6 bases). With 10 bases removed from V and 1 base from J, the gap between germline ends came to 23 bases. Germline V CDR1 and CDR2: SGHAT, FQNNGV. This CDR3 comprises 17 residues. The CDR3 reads CANTLVGVTGSNQPQHF. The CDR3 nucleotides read TGTGCCAACACCTTAGTAGGGGTAACAGGGAGCAATCAGCCCCAGCATTTT. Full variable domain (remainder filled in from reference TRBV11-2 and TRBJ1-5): EAGVAQSPRYKIIEKRQSVAFWCNPISGHATLYWYQQILGQGPKLLIQFQNNGVVDDSQLPKDRFSAERLKGVDSTLKIQPAKLEDSAVYLCANTLVGVTGSNQPQHFGDGTRLSIL.

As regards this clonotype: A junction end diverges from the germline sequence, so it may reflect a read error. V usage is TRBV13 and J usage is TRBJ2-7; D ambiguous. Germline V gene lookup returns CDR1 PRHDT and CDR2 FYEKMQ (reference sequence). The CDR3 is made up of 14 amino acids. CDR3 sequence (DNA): TGTCCCAGCAACTTACAGCTCCGGAACCCCGAACAGTACTTC. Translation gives CPSNLQLRNPEQYF.

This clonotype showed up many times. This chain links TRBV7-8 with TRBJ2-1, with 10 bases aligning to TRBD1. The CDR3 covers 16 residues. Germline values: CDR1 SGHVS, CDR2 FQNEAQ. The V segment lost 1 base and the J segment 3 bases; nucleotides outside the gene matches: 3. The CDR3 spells CASSLDDRGHYNEQFF. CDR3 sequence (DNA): TGTGCCAGCAGCTTAGATGACAGGGGGCACTACAATGAGCAGTTCTTC.

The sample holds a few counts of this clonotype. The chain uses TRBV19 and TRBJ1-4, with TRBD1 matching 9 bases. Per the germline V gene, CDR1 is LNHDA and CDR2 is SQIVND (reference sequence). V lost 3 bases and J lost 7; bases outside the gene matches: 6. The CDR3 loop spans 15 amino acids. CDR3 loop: CASSITGQGGEKLFF. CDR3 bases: TGTGCCAGTAGTATTACGGGACAGGGAGGTGAAAAACTGTTTTTT.

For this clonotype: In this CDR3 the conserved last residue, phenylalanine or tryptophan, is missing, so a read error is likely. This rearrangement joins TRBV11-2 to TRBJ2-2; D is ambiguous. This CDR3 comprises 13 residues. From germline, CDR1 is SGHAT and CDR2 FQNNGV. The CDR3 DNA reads TGTGCCAGTAGCTCTCTGACTGGCGGGGAGCTGTTTTTG. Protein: CASSSLTGGELFL.

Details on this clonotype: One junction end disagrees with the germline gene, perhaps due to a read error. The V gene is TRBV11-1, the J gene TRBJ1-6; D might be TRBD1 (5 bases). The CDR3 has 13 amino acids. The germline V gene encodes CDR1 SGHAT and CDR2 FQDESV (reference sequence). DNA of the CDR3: TGTGTCAGCAGCCGGACACTGGTCTCACCCCTCCACTTT. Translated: CVSSRTLVSPLHF.

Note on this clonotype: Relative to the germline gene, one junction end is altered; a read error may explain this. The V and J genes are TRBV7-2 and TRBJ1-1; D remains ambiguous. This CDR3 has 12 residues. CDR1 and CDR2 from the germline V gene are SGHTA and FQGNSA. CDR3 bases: TGTGTCAGCAGCTTAAGGGTGGCTGAAGCTTTCTTT. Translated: CVSSLRVAEAFF.

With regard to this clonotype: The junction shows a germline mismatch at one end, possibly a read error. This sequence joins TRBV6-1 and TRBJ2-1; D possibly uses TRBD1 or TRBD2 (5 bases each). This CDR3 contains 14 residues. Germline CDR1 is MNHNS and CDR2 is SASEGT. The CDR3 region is CACRAEGRRSEQFF. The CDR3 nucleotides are TGTGCCTGCAGGGCTGAGGGCCGTAGGAGTGAGCAGTTCTTC.

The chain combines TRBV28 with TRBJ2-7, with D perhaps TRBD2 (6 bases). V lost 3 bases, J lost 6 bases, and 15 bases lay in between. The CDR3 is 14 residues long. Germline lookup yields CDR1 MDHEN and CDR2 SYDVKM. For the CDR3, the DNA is TGTGCCAGCAGTTTCCTAGCGAGAGACTGCGAGCAGTACTTC. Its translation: CASSFLARDCEQYF.

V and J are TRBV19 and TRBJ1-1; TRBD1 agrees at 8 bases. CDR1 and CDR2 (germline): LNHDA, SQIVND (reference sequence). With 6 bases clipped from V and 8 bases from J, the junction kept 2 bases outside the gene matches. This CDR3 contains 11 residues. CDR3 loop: CASSRDREAFF. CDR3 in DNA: TGTGCCAGTAGCCGGGACAGGGAAGCTTTCTTT.

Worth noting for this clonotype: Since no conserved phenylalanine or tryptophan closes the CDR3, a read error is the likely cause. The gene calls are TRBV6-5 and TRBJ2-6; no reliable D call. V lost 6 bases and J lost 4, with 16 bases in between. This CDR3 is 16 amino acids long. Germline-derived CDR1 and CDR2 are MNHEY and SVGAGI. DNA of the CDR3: TGTGCCAGCAGCAGGAGCATCCGTTGGGGGGCCAACGTCCTGACTTCC. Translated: CASSRSIRWGANVLTS.

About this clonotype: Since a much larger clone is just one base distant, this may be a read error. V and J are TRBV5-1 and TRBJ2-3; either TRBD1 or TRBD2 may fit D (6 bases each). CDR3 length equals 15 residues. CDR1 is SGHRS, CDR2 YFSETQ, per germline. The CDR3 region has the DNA TGCGCCAGCAGCTTGGATTACGGGGGCACAGATGCGCAGTATTTT. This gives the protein CASSLDYGGTDAQYF.